The 4 T cell receptor beta chains below were found in one sample sequenced in a study of cytomegalovirus exposure and HLA in healthy donors. This PCR relied on a set of 60 Vbeta primers and 13 Jbeta primers. Assay used: immunoSEQ multiplex PCR; TCRdb lists only in-frame clones, some missing. The repertoire consists of approximately 150,000 clones, with over 70% occurring once and the leading ten covering around 5.4%. Sequencing was performed on PBMCs. The source of these receptors is a man between 25 and 39 years old in good health and CMV-seropositive.

This rearrangement joins TRBV19 to TRBJ1-1, with D perhaps TRBD1 (6 bases). Germline V gene lookup returns CDR1 LNHDA and CDR2 SQIVND (reference sequence). The CDR3 is 12 residues long. The V and J ends lost 1 base and 7 bases respectively, with 7 bases between them. The CDR3 spells CASSIGRGEAFF. The CDR3 DNA reads as TGTGCCAGTAGTATAGGCAGGGGTGAAGCTTTCTTT.

The genes are TRBV27 and TRBJ1-1, with D perhaps matching TRBD1 (6 bases). From germline, CDR1 is MNHEY and CDR2 SMNVEV (reference sequence). CDR3 length: 14 residues. V gave up 5 bases and J gave up 10 bases, with 20 bases separating them. The chain's CDR3 is CASSGDRFSKGAFF. The CDR3 DNA reads as TGTGCCAGCAGTGGAGACAGGTTTAGTAAGGGAGCTTTCTTT.

The V and J genes are TRBV15 and TRBJ2-1, with 7 bases identical to TRBD1. Per the germline V gene, CDR1 is LNHNV and CDR2 is YYDKDF (reference sequence). The CDR3 spans 15 residues. V shed 4 bases, J shed 1 base, and the junction held 4 bases outside the gene matches. Written as DNA, the CDR3 is TGTGCCACCAGCAACGACAGGGCGTCCTACAATGAGCAGTTCTTC. Its protein product is CATSNDRASYNEQFF.

V is TRBV18 and J is TRBJ1-5; 9 nucleotides align to TRBD1. The germline V gene has CDR1 KGHSH and CDR2 LQKENI. This CDR3 is 15 amino acids long. The V segment lost 6 bases and the J segment 0 bases; nucleotides outside the gene matches: 3. CDR3 in amino acids: CASSRDRDSNQPQHF. Written as DNA, the CDR3 is TGTGCCAGCTCGCGGGACAGGGATAGCAATCAGCCCCAGCATTTT. Combining the CDR3 with reference TRBV18 and TRBJ1-5 gives the whole variable domain NAGVMQNPRHLVRRRGQEARLRCSPMKGHSHVYWYRQLPEEGLKFMVYLQKENIIDESGMPKERFSAEFPKEGPSILRIQQVVRGDSAAYFCASSRDRDSNQPQHFGDGTRLSIL.